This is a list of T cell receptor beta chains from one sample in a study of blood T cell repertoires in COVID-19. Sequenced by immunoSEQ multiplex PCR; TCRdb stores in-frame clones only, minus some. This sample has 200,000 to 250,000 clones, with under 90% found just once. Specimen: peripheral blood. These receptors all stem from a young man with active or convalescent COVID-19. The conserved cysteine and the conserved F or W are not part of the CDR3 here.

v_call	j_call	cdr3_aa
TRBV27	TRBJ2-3	ASSTQRDGDTQY
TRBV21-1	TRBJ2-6	AIPGGAGANVLT
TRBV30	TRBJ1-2	ASGRGQRDGYT
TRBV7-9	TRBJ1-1	ASSLAPPNTEAF
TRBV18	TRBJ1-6	ASSRGQDNSPLH
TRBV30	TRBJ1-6	AGGTGGNSPLH
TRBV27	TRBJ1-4	ASSLFPQGADEKLF
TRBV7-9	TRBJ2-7	ASSLAPSGVYEQY
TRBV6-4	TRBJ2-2	ASSDTTLPMRLF
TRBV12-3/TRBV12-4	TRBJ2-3	ASSLNGETSQY
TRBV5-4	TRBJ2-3	ASSRDRSDIDTQY
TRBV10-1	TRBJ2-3	ASSELTGLSTDTQY
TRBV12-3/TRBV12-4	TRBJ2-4	AIGTRGIQY
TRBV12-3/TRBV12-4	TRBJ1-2	ASSLDRGYGYT
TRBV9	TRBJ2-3	ASGTSDTQY
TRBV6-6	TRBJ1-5	ACGPGGQPQH
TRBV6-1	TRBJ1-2	ASSDRGHYGYT
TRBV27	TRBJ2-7	ASSLWTSGSHEQY
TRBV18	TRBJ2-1	ASSRKGANEQF
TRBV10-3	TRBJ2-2	AISDAGDTGELF
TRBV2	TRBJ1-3	ASLRDSTGNTIY
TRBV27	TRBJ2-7	ASSFRPGTGFEQY
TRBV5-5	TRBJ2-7	ASSLQIGSSYEQY